A single T cell receptor (beta chain) is shown here with its context. No antigen is known for it. The primer mix had 60 Vbeta and 13 Jbeta primers. Sequencing was performed with immunoSEQ multiplex PCR; in TCRdb, only in-frame clones are kept and a portion is missing. The table records more than 80,000 clones, around 86% of them present only once. The V gene lost 7 bases and the J gene lost 7 bases, with 19 bases spanning the gap. The germline V gene encodes CDR1 MNHEY and CDR2 SVGAGI. The CDR3 has 14 residues. This entry is derived from a study of cytomegalovirus exposure and HLA in healthy donors. About the research overall: One earlier analysis, a look at approximately 180 million T cells, found roughly 110 million unique TCR beta sequences.

Notes on the study in general: It was assumed in the presence/absence analyses that sequencing depth was roughly uniform across donors. Earlier findings revealed that most TCR beta V segments proved productive either about 87% or about 30% of the time.

This receptor was obtained from a female donor in good health and CMV-seropositive. The chain recombines TRBV6-5 with TRBJ1-1; no clear D. The sample taken for sequencing was PBMCs. CDR3 nucleotide sequence: TGTGCCAGCAACACCATCAAGGTACGGGTTGAAGCTTTCTTT. This gives the protein CASNTIKVRVEAFF.